Listed below are T cell receptor beta chains from one sample, sequenced in a study of beta chain features in type 1 diabetes. TCRdb's copy holds only in-frame clones and misses some; the assay was immunoSEQ multiplex PCR. The sample shows under 400,000 clones, around 12% of them seen only once. Sequencing was carried out using naive CD4+ T cells from blood. The origin of the receptors is a man in his late teens or twenties in good health. The conserved cysteine and the conserved F or W are not part of the CDR3 here.

V: TRBV11-2
CDR3: ASSLDGQRGGNEQF

V: TRBV2
CDR3: ASSSLAQGAAAF

V: TRBV2
CDR3: ASSGDRGSYEQY

V: TRBV7-7
CDR3: ASSLGGGQETQY

V: TRBV2
CDR3: ASSPYGLEGGEQY

V: TRBV5-1
CDR3: ASSSTSGSRETQY

V: TRBV23-1
CDR3: ANTLPGVGSYEQY

V: TRBV5-6
CDR3: ASSPGTGVNTEAF

V: TRBV19
CDR3: ASSLHAGYEQY

V: TRBV9
CDR3: ASSVELRGLQGEQF

V: TRBV18
CDR3: ASSPYRESTEAF

V: TRBV14
CDR3: ASSRGLVGTGELF

V: TRBV7-2
CDR3: ASSPTGVGGTEAF

V: TRBV28
CDR3: ASSTILVSGSYEQY

V: TRBV7-2
CDR3: ASSLLDSYEQY

V: TRBV28
CDR3: ASSVTEETQY

V: TRBV28
CDR3: ASSFWRESVGLQY

V: TRBV4-3
CDR3: ASSQLRDRVYEQY

V: TRBV4-2
CDR3: ASSPFLSATGGFYGYT

V: TRBV7-9
CDR3: ASSHRLGLAAPGTQY

V: TRBV9
CDR3: ASSVVGGGRYEQY

V: TRBV19
CDR3: ASSMRVSPSYNEQF

V: TRBV5-1
CDR3: ASSRDRAFGEQF

V: TRBV18
CDR3: ASSPLSGYTGELF

V: TRBV29-1
CDR3: SVEMGWGDTQY

V: TRBV7-8
CDR3: ASSGRIRNQPQH

V: TRBV6-1
CDR3: ARYEQY

V: TRBV30
CDR3: AWSSPRTVLNTEAF

V: TRBV19
CDR3: ASRTDRDTEAF

V: TRBV7-2
CDR3: ASSLRQGDQPQH

V: TRBV7-2
CDR3: ASSQDGGRDYEQY

V: TRBV29-1
CDR3: SVRRGTQHQETQY

V: TRBV9
CDR3: ASSVVGGPTGELF

V: TRBV9
CDR3: ASSPRTGTGAFTGELF

V: TRBV5-4
CDR3: ASSFKRGVGETQY

V: TRBV9
CDR3: ASSVAGGTGELF

V: TRBV28
CDR3: ASTGGVGKLF

V: TRBV10-3
CDR3: AITDTGLAGGTQY

V: TRBV28
CDR3: ASRIGLASTGELF

V: TRBV7-9
CDR3: ASSSGVGLAYNEQF

V: TRBV30
CDR3: AWSLLQLNTEAF

V: TRBV2
CDR3: ASSDDRVTYEQY

V: TRBV5-1
CDR3: ASSLGTAQETQY

V: TRBV5-4
CDR3: ASSLEGRGRLYGYT

V: TRBV9
CDR3: ASSVAGGGYT

V: TRBV6-4
CDR3: ASSAVQTGYNEQF

V: TRBV7-9
CDR3: ASSPRDSPNEKLF

V: TRBV6-5
CDR3: ASRKVQSEAF

V: TRBV9
CDR3: ASSAASAVEQF